This T cell receptor beta chain was sequenced in a study of blood T cells in healthy people across ages. A J-beta primer mix and a sample-barcoded 5' primer were used in a second PCR of about 7 to 11 cycles. TCRdb fed the 5' RACE reads into MiXCR, producing one record per CDR3 protein. The data show 1 million to 1.2 million distinct CDR3 sequences, with less than 45% seen just once and less than 15% held by the top ten. This clonotype was observed many times. Its antigen is unidentified. Whole-study findings and limits: CMV infection status of these donors was not known. Naive and antigen-experienced cells were not separated, limiting conclusive comparison.

The CDR3 spans 13 residues. CDR1 SGHRS and CDR2 YFSETQ come from the germline V gene. The trim removed 4 bases at V and 3 bases at J, leaving 3 bases unmatched. The sequencing input was blood. V is TRBV5-1 and J is TRBJ2-7; 8 bases are shared with TRBD1. This TCR came from a young man in good health. Written as DNA, the CDR3 is TGCGCCAGCAGCGTGGACAGGGTCTACGAGCAGTACTTC. This translates into CASSVDRVYEQYF.